This is a list of T cell receptor beta chains from one sample in a study of blood T cell repertoires in COVID-19. Only in-frame clones appear in the TCRdb table, and some are missing; sequencing was by immunoSEQ multiplex PCR. The repertoire holds around 100,000 clones, with around 84% as singletons. The sample consisted of peripheral blood. The receptors derive from a man aged 55-75 years with acute or convalescent COVID-19. Each CDR3 is given with its conserved first and last residue. A D gene is named only where the DNA matches it firmly. Where a row states a size, it is once, few, many or the class of an expanded clone; other rows omit it.

cdr3_length,v_call,d_call,clone_size,j_call,cdr3_nt,cdr3_aa
17,TRBV5-4,TRBD2,.,TRBJ2-3,TGTGCCAGCAGCGCCCACCTAGCGGGAGGGCCAGGAGATACGCAGTATTTT,CASSAHLAGGPGDTQYF
17,TRBV27,TRBD1,.,TRBJ1-4,TGTGCCAGCAGGACTATCGGTCTCAGGGGGCGCGTGGAAAAACTGTTTTTT,CASRTIGLRGRVEKLFF
13,TRBV6-2/TRBV6-3,.,.,TRBJ2-5,TGTGCCAGCAGTTCGGAGCTTCAAGAGACCCAGTACTTC,CASSSELQETQYF
17,TRBV5-6,TRBD2,once,TRBJ2-1,TGTGCCAGCAGCCCTCCCGGTTGGCGGGAGATTTGGAATGAGCAGTTCTTC,CASSPPGWREIWNEQFF
14,TRBV7-8,TRBD1,.,TRBJ1-2,TGTGCCAGCAGCCCGCAGACAGGGACGTATGGCTACACCTTC,CASSPQTGTYGYTF
15,TRBV6-4,.,once,TRBJ1-1,TGTGCCAGCTCCAAAACCTCGACAGGATCCACTGAAGCTTTCTTT,CASSKTSTGSTEAFF
14,TRBV30,.,.,TRBJ1-1,TGTGCCTGGAGGATTCGCGGGGGAGGCACTGAAGCTTTCTTT,CAWRIRGGGTEAFF
16,TRBV28,.,.,TRBJ1-1,TGTGCCAGCAGTTCCACCCTGCGAACGGTAAACACTGAAGCTTTCTTT,CASSSTLRTVNTEAFF
14,TRBV2,.,.,TRBJ1-4,TGTGCCAGCAATAGGGGGGGTACTAATGAAAAACTGTTTTTT,CASNRGGTNEKLFF
12,TRBV7-2,.,.,TRBJ1-2,TGTGCCAGCAGCTTCAGTTCAGATGGCTACACCTTC,CASSFSSDGYTF
13,TRBV29-1,.,.,TRBJ2-1,TGCAGCGTGGACTGGGGAGGTTACAATGAGCAGTTCTTC,CSVDWGGYNEQFF
15,TRBV29-1,TRBD1,.,TRBJ1-2,TGCAGCACCGGACCGGGACAGGGTTTAATCTTTGGCTACACCTTC,CSTGPGQGLIFGYTF
17,TRBV28,TRBD1,.,TRBJ1-5,TGTGCCAGCAGTCAGCGGACAGGAAGAGATAGCAATCAGCCCCAGCATTTT,CASSQRTGRDSNQPQHF
12,TRBV3-1/TRBV3-2,.,.,TRBJ2-7,TGTGCCAGCAGCCAACGGGGGGCCGAGCAGTACTTC,CASSQRGAEQYF
16,TRBV5-4,TRBD1,once,TRBJ1-1,TGTGCCAGCAGCCTCCGGCAGGGGGCCATGGGCACTGAAGCTTTCTTT,CASSLRQGAMGTEAFF
12,TRBV6-1,.,.,TRBJ1-1,TGTGCCAGCAGCCGACAAGAGTCTGAAGCTTTCTTT,CASSRQESEAFF
16,TRBV1,.,.,TRBJ2-3,TGCACCAGCAGCCAAGATCGATCGGGAGGGCCAGATACGCAGTATTTT,CTSSQDRSGGPDTQYF
12,TRBV11-2,.,.,TRBJ1-4,TGTGCCAGCAGCTCAATAAGCGAAAAACTGTTTTTT,CASSSISEKLFF
16,TRBV5-6,TRBD2,.,TRBJ2-7,TGTGCCAGCAGCTTGGTGAGCGGGATACACTCCTACGAGCAGTACTTC,CASSLVSGIHSYEQYF
15,TRBV23-1,.,.,TRBJ1-5,TGCGCCAGCAGTCAGACAGAAATTAGCTATCAGCCCCAGCATTTT,CASSQTEISYQPQHF
15,TRBV11-1,TRBD1,.,TRBJ1-2,TGTGCCAGCAGCCCGACTTGGACAGGGACAGGTGGCTACACCTTC,CASSPTWTGTGGYTF
14,TRBV10-3,.,.,TRBJ2-2,TGTGCCATCAGTCCAGGTTCGGGAACCGGGGAGCTGTTTTTT,CAISPGSGTGELFF
14,TRBV9,TRBD1,.,TRBJ1-4,TGTGCCAGCAGCCCAGGGGGCACTAATGAAAAACTGTTTTTT,CASSPGGTNEKLFF
13,TRBV30,.,once,TRBJ1-1,TGTGCCTGGAGTGTAGGAGGGGAGGGTGAAGCTTTCTTT,CAWSVGGEGEAFF
18,TRBV28,TRBD1,many,TRBJ1-4,TGTGCCAGCAGTAACGGATACAGGGGTAGGGCAACTAATGAAAAACTGTTTTTT,CASSNGYRGRATNEKLFF
17,TRBV27,TRBD2,.,TRBJ2-2,TGTGCCAGCCTTCTTGGACTAGCGGGAGTTCTCACCGGGGAGCTGTTTTTT,CASLLGLAGVLTGELFF
14,TRBV7-9,.,.,TRBJ1-2,TGTGCCAGCAGCAGGGGCAGGGCCTTAGGAGGCTACACCTTC,CASSRGRALGGYTF
15,TRBV19,.,.,TRBJ1-1,TGTGCCAGCACCACTCGACTGAGCTCGAACACTGAAGCTTTCTTT,CASTTRLSSNTEAFF
14,TRBV29-1,TRBD2,.,TRBJ2-7,TGCAGCGTGCACATAGCGGGCATCTCCTACGAGCAGTACTTC,CSVHIAGISYEQYF
14,TRBV6-5,TRBD1,.,TRBJ2-3,TGTGCCAGCAGCCCGGGGACAGGTCGGGATACGCAGTATTTT,CASSPGTGRDTQYF
16,TRBV5-8,.,few,TRBJ1-5,TGTGCCAGCAGCTACAACAGGGTAGGAGGCAATCAGCCCCAGCATTTT,CASSYNRVGGNQPQHF
13,TRBV28,TRBD2,.,TRBJ2-3,TGTGCCAGCGGACTAGCGGGCACAGATACGCAGTATTTT,CASGLAGTDTQYF
18,TRBV18,TRBD2,.,TRBJ2-2,TGTGCCAGCTCACCCCGGCTAGCGGGAGGGCCCCGAACCGGGGAGCTGTTTTTT,CASSPRLAGGPRTGELFF
16,TRBV27,TRBD1,.,TRBJ1-1,TGTGCCAGCAGTACACGACAGGGAGTACTGAACACTGAAGCTTTCTTT,CASSTRQGVLNTEAFF
16,TRBV11-3,.,.,TRBJ2-2,TGTGCCAGCAGGCCCCCCGCTGGAGATCTCACCGGGGAGCTGTTTTTT,CASRPPAGDLTGELFF